The T cell receptor (beta chain) under discussion was sequenced for a study of T cell clusters in autoimmune cytopenias. One tube held mixed TRB-A and TRB-B primer pools for touch-down PCR. TCRdb reprocessed the multiplex PCR reads, with one entry per CDR3 protein and no DNA. This listing includes 9,000 to 13,000 distinct CDR3 sequences. In germline, CDR1 is SQVTM, CDR2 ANQGSEA. The CDR3 contains 15 residues. TRB amplification used roughly 250 ng of peripheral blood genomic DNA. These data also formed part of another study, on T cell repertoires in aging, cancer and after chemotherapy. That paper adds: Roughly 8.8 million TCR reads made up the full dataset. Rebound thymic output was suggested by rising median generation probability during chemotherapy in each cancer cohort.

The source is a human donor in good health. The specimen sequenced was peripheral blood. V gene TRBV29-1 combines with J gene TRBJ2-3; TCRdb outputs TRBD1, but without DNA this stays unchecked. The CDR3 region is CSVARGAGVTDTQYF.